This T cell receptor beta chain derives from a study of beta chain features in type 1 diabetes. Whole-study findings and limits: Here, the possible influence of HLA type (on TCRB rearrangement) remained unresolved.

Of note for this clone: The antigen is unknown.

Every bit of the isolated RNA underwent reverse transcription, so sequencing read expressed TCRB transcripts. Repertoires were generated with immunoSEQ multiplex PCR, while TCRdb's copy carries only in-frame clones and drops some. The table lists 200,000 to 250,000 clones, less than 15% of them singletons, with more than 0.02% in the top ten. The CDR3 loop spans 13 amino acids. V was trimmed by 4 bases and J by 6 bases, leaving 13 bases between them. Germline CDR1 and CDR2: MNHEY and SMNVEV (reference sequence). Sequencing was done on a sample of naive CD4+ T cells from blood. The chain links TRBV27 to TRBJ2-7; D unresolved. The source is a woman in her 40s in good health. Here the CDR3 DNA reads TGTGCCAGCAGTTCTAAAATTCGGTCCGAGCAGTACTTC. Its protein product is CASSSKIRSEQYF.